This T cell receptor beta chain was identified during a study of blood T cell repertoires in COVID-19. Study information: Donors in the United States, Italy and Spain gave samples during acute or convalescent COVID-19.

CDR1 is MGHRA, CDR2 YSYEKL, per germline. V lost 4 bases, J lost 2 bases, and 7 bases stayed unmatched. CDR3 length: 15 amino acids. TCRdb's copy holds only in-frame clones and misses some; the assay was immunoSEQ multiplex PCR. The sample records about 350,000 clones, about nine tenths being singletons. The chain uses TRBV4-1 and TRBJ2-7; 8 nucleotides align to TRBD1. This clonotype was sampled from a woman in her sixties or seventies with COVID-19, enrolled during active disease. Sequencing was performed on peripheral blood. CDR3 amino acids: CASSLGQGGPYEQYF. In DNA form, the CDR3 reads TGCGCCAGCAGCCTTGGACAGGGAGGCCCCTACGAGCAGTACTTC.